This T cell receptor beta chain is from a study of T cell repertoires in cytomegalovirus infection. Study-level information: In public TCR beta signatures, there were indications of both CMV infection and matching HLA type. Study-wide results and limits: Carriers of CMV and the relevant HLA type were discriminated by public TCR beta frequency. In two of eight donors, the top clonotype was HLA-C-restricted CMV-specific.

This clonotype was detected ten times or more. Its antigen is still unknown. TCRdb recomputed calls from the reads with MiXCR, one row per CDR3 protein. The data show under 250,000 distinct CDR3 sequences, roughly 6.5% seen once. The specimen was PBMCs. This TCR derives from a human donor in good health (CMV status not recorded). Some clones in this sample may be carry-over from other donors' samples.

The CDR3 reads CASSSRTVNQPQHF. CDR3 sequence (DNA): TGTGCCAGCAGTTCCCGGACAGTAAATCAGCCCCAGCATTTT. This chain uses TRBV6-2 or TRBV6-3 with TRBJ1-5, with D perhaps matching TRBD1 (6 bases). The V and J ends lost 4 bases and 4 bases respectively, with 11 bases between them. Germline V gene sequence: CDR1 MNHEY, CDR2 SVGEGT. The CDR3 spans 14 residues.